These T cell receptor beta chains were read from a single sample in a study of human T cells and chemical hapten exposure. Each CDR3 protein is one row after TCRdb ran MiXCR on the RACE reads. The sample includes around 300,000 distinct CDR3 sequences, approximately 7.5% of them seen just once. Here the sequenced sample was whole blood, taken in connection with sensitization to the hapten diphenylcyclopropenone (DPC). The receptor set was obtained from a man between 18 and 35 years old with alopecia areata. Some clones in this sample may be carry-over from other donors' samples. Both conserved end residues are part of each CDR3. Each record gives: V gene, J gene, clone size, D gene, CDR3 DNA, CDR3 protein. A D gene is named only where the DNA matches it firmly. Clone size is not always given. Where it is, it says once, few, many or a class for expanded clones.

V: TRBV12-3/TRBV12-4
J: TRBJ1-3
size: .
D: .
DNA: TGTGCCAGCAGTTTCAGGAAGGTGGCTGGAAACACCATATATTTT
CDR3: CASSFRKVAGNTIYF

V: TRBV6-2/TRBV6-3
J: TRBJ2-3
size: .
D: .
DNA: TGTGCCAGCAGTTACTGGGGAGCCACAGATACGCAGTATTTT
CDR3: CASSYWGATDTQYF

V: TRBV27
J: TRBJ2-2
size: few
D: .
DNA: TGTGCCAGCAGTGCTACGAACACCGGGGAGCTGTTTTTT
CDR3: CASSATNTGELFF

V: TRBV4-1
J: TRBJ1-3
size: many
D: .
DNA: TGCGCCAGCAGCATCGGACGAAGCCCCTCTGGAAACACCATATATTTT
CDR3: CASSIGRSPSGNTIYF

V: TRBV7-2
J: TRBJ2-6
size: .
D: .
DNA: TGTGCCAGCAGCTTAAGGGGGTTCGACGGTACCTACTCTGGGGCCAACGTCCTGACTTTC
CDR3: CASSLRGFDGTYSGANVLTF

V: TRBV10-3
J: TRBJ1-5
size: many
D: TRBD1
DNA: TGTGCCATCAAAGACAGGGGCGAAAATCAGCCCCAGCATTTT
CDR3: CAIKDRGENQPQHF

V: TRBV10-3
J: TRBJ2-1
size: few
D: .
DNA: TGTGCCATCAGTGAGTGGGGCGGGCCCTCAAACAATGAGCAGTTCTTC
CDR3: CAISEWGGPSNNEQFF

V: TRBV4-3
J: TRBJ2-1
size: .
D: .
DNA: TGCGCCAGCAGCCGGCTTCTGGGGAATGAGCAGTTCTTC
CDR3: CASSRLLGNEQFF

V: TRBV5-1
J: TRBJ2-1
size: .
D: TRBD2
DNA: TGCGCCAGCAGCTTGGTTCCCGGGGGGGCGGATGAGCAGTTCTTC
CDR3: CASSLVPGGADEQFF

V: TRBV21-1
J: TRBJ2-3
size: .
D: .
DNA: TGTGCCAGCAGCAAAGTGATGACTAGCGGCACAGATACGCAGTATTTT
CDR3: CASSKVMTSGTDTQYF

V: TRBV20-1
J: TRBJ2-1
size: .
D: .
DNA: TGCAGTGCTCTTCAGACTTGGAACAATGAGCAGTTCTTC
CDR3: CSALQTWNNEQFF

V: TRBV5-6
J: TRBJ1-5
size: few
D: .
DNA: TGTGCCAGCAGCTTAGGGTCTTGGAGCAATCAGCCCCAGCATTTT
CDR3: CASSLGSWSNQPQHF

V: TRBV5-8
J: TRBJ1-5
size: few
D: .
DNA: TGTGCCAGCAGCTTTCTTCAGAACAATCAGCCCCAGCATTTT
CDR3: CASSFLQNNQPQHF

V: TRBV9
J: TRBJ2-5
size: few
D: .
DNA: TGTGCCAGCAGCGTAGGGACAGAAGAGACCCAGTACTTC
CDR3: CASSVGTEETQYF

V: TRBV5-1
J: TRBJ2-3
size: few
D: TRBD1
DNA: TGCGCCAGCAGTACGGACAGGGCCAGCACAGATACGCAGTATTTT
CDR3: CASSTDRASTDTQYF

V: TRBV6-2/TRBV6-3
J: TRBJ2-3
size: .
D: TRBD1
DNA: TGTGCCAGCAGTTACATTCCGGGACAGGGCACAGATACGCAGTATTTT
CDR3: CASSYIPGQGTDTQYF

V: TRBV6-5
J: TRBJ2-1
size: few
D: TRBD2
DNA: TGTGCCAGCAGCCCCTTGCGGGGGAACAATGAGCAGTTCTTC
CDR3: CASSPLRGNNEQFF

V: TRBV5-1
J: TRBJ2-1
size: few
D: .
DNA: TGCGCCAGCAGCTTGGAACAGACCTACAATGAGCAGTTCTTC
CDR3: CASSLEQTYNEQFF

V: TRBV6-6
J: TRBJ2-7
size: .
D: .
DNA: TGTGCCAGCAGTTACCGCCACTCGTACGAGCAGTACTTC
CDR3: CASSYRHSYEQYF

V: TRBV5-1
J: TRBJ1-2
size: many
D: .
DNA: TGCGCCAGCAGCTTGGAGGTTCCAGGGGAGGATGGCTACACCTTC
CDR3: CASSLEVPGEDGYTF

V: TRBV4-2
J: TRBJ2-5
size: .
D: .
DNA: TGTGCCAGCAGCCGCGAGGAGGGACGGACCCAAGAGACCCAGTACTTC
CDR3: CASSREEGRTQETQYF

V: TRBV5-6
J: TRBJ1-3
size: many
D: .
DNA: TGTGCCAGCACCACTCGGGGTATCTCTGGAAACACCATATATTTT
CDR3: CASTTRGISGNTIYF

V: TRBV28
J: TRBJ2-7
size: few
D: TRBD1
DNA: TGTGCCAGCACATCAAGACAGGGAGCCTACGAGCAGTACTTC
CDR3: CASTSRQGAYEQYF

V: TRBV11-2
J: TRBJ2-1
size: .
D: .
DNA: TGTGCCAGCAGCCTACGTAGACGGGTTTCCTACAATGAGCAGTTCTTC
CDR3: CASSLRRRVSYNEQFF

V: TRBV20-1
J: TRBJ1-1
size: many
D: .
DNA: TGCAGTGCTAGAGATCAACAGGGAGTGACTGAAGCTTTCTTT
CDR3: CSARDQQGVTEAFF

V: TRBV29-1
J: TRBJ2-7
size: many
D: TRBD2
DNA: TGCAGCGTTTCTAGCGGGGGGGGAGAGCAGTACTTC
CDR3: CSVSSGGGEQYF

V: TRBV7-2
J: TRBJ2-5
size: few
D: TRBD1
DNA: TGTGCCAGCAGCCCCTGGACAGGCCTAGTGGCCCAGTACTTC
CDR3: CASSPWTGLVAQYF

V: TRBV27
J: TRBJ2-2
size: few
D: .
DNA: TGTGCCAGTCGCTTATTGGCCACCGGGGAGCTGTTTTTT
CDR3: CASRLLATGELFF